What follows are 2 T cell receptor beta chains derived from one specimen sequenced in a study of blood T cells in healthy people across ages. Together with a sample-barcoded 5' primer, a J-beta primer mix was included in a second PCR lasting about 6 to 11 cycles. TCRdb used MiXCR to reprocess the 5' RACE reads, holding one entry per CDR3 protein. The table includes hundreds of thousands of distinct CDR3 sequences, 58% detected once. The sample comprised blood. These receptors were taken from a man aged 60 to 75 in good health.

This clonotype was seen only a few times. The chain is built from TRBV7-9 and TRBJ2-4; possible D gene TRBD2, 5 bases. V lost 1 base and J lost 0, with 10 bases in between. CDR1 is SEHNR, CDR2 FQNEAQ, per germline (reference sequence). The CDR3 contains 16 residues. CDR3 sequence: CASSLEAGLAKNIQYF. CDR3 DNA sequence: TGTGCCAGCAGCTTAGAGGCAGGACTAGCCAAAAACATTCAGTACTTC.

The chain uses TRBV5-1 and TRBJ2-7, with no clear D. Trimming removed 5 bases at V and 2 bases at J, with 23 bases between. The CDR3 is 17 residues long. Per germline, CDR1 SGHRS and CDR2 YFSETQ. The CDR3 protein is CASSSEFGVGVAYEQYF. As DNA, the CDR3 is TGCGCCAGCAGTTCGGAGTTTGGAGTTGGGGTCGCCTACGAGCAGTACTTC.